The T cell receptor beta chain under discussion was sequenced for a study of regulatory T cells in long-lasting Graves disease. Time point reported: newly diagnosed GD, antithyroid drugs for less than 3 months. Following extraction of RNA from PBMCs, that RNA was used to make the TCR library. The V gene lost 6 bases and the J gene lost 11 bases, with 28 bases spanning the gap. The V gene's germline CDR1 is DFQATT and CDR2 SNEGSKA (reference sequence). The CDR3 extends over 16 amino acids. Arm-PCR with iRepertoire HTBI primers amplified the CDR3 regions for these TCR beta libraries. MiXCR, applied by TCRdb to the multiplex PCR reads, yields one record per CDR3 protein. Altogether 350,000 to 450,000 distinct CDR3 sequences are present, around 14% being singletons, with the ten largest covering 15% to 20%. This clonotype was seen many times. The data also belong to a second study, concerning T cells in Graves' hyperthyroidism and ophthalmopathy. From that second work: The blood repertoire included most of the expanded thyroid clonotypes above 0.001.

This sequence was found in a woman in her twenties or thirties with Graves disease. The input for sequencing was peripheral blood mononuclear cells (PBMCs), taken at new diagnosis, from a patient treated with antithyroid drugs. V usage is TRBV20-1 and J usage is TRBJ1-4; D is ambiguous. CDR3 sequence (DNA): TGCAGTGCCTCTACCGAGGCGGCTTCGGGAATTGGGAAACTGTTTTTT. It specifies CSASTEAASGIGKLFF.